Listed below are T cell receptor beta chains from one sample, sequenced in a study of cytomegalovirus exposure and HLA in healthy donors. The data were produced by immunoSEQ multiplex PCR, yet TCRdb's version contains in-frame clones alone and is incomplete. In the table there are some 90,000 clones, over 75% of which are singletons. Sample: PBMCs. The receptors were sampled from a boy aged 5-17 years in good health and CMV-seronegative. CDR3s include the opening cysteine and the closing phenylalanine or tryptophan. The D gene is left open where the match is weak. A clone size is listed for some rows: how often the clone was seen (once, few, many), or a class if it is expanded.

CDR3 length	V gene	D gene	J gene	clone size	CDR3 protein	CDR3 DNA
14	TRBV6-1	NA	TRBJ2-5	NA	CASSLEIGGQTQYF	TGTGCCAGCAGCCTAGAAATAGGGGGTCAGACCCAGTACTTC
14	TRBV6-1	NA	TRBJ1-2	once	CASSGAGNNYGYTF	TGTGCCAGCAGTGGGGCCGGGAATAACTATGGCTACACCTTC
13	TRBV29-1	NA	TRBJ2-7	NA	CSVEERSSYEQYF	TGCAGCGTTGAGGAGAGGAGCTCCTACGAGCAGTACTTC
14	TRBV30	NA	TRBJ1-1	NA	CAWSHRLMNTEAFF	TGTGCCTGGAGTCACAGGCTAATGAACACTGAAGCTTTCTTT
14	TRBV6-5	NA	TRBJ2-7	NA	CASSYSHRVDEQYF	TGTGCCAGCAGTTACTCGCACAGGGTGGACGAGCAGTACTTC
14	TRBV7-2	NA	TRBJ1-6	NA	CASSLYVRDSPLHF	TGTGCCAGCAGCTTATACGTGAGGGATTCACCCCTCCACTTT
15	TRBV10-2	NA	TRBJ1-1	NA	CASSESGTRNTEAFF	TGCGCCAGCAGTGAGTCGGGGACACGGAACACTGAAGCTTTCTTT
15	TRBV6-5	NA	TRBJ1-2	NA	CASSRSGGANYGYTF	TGTGCCAGCAGCCGATCGGGGGGGGCAAACTATGGCTACACCTTC
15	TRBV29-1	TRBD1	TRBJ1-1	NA	CSVEGWQGAGDEAFF	TGCAGCGTTGAAGGGTGGCAGGGGGCAGGGGATGAAGCTTTCTTT
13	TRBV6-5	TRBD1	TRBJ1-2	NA	CASSSGQDLGYTF	TGTGCCAGCAGTTCCGGACAGGATTTAGGCTACACCTTC
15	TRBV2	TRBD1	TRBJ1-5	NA	CASRGTGVSNQPQHF	TGTGCCAGCAGGGGGACAGGAGTTAGCAATCAGCCCCAGCATTTT
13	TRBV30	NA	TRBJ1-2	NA	CAWSDGVNYGYTF	TGTGCCTGGAGTGACGGAGTTAACTATGGCTACACCTTC
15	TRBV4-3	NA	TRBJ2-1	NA	CASSLSGHRTDEQFF	TGCGCCAGCAGCCTTTCAGGACACCGGACCGATGAGCAGTTCTTC
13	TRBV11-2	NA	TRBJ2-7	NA	CASSSQQGSVQYF	TGTGCCAGCAGCAGCCAACAGGGATCCGTGCAGTACTTC
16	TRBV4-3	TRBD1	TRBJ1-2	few	CASSPGTGPVSYGYTF	TGCGCCAGCAGTCCCGGGACAGGGCCCGTTAGCTATGGCTACACCTTC
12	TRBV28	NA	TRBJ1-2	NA	CASSSDMRMNTF	TGTGCCAGCAGTTCGGACATGAGGATGAACACCTTC
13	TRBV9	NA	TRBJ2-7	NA	CASSVGGLGEQYF	TGTGCCAGCAGCGTTGGAGGGTTGGGCGAGCAGTACTTC
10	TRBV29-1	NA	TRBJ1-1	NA	CSVVNIEAFF	TGCAGCGTAGTAAACATTGAAGCTTTCTTT
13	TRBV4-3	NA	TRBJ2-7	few	CASSQGSGFEQYF	TGCGCCAGCAGCCAAGGGTCCGGGTTCGAGCAGTACTTC
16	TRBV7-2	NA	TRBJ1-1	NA	CASSPSRALRGTEAFF	TGTGCCAGCAGCCCATCCCGGGCCTTACGGGGGACTGAAGCTTTCTTT
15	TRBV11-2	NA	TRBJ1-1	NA	CASSLFTGGRAEAFF	TGTGCCAGCAGCTTATTTACGGGGGGCAGGGCTGAAGCTTTCTTT
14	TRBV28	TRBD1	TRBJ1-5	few	CASSLTGGVKPQHF	TGTGCCAGCAGCTTAACAGGGGGCGTTAAGCCCCAGCATTTT
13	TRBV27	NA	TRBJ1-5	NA	CASAPQGNQPQHF	TGTGCCAGCGCGCCCCAGGGCAATCAGCCCCAGCATTTT
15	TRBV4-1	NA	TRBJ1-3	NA	CASSQLGSRGNTIYF	TGCGCCAGCAGCCAGCTCGGGTCTCGTGGGAACACCATATATTTT
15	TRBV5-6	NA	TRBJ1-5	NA	CASSLGGGIGQPQHF	TGTGCCAGCAGCTTGGGGGGGGGAATTGGTCAGCCCCAGCATTTT
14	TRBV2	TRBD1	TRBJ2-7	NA	CASRLQGSVYEQYF	TGTGCCAGCAGGTTACAGGGGTCCGTCTACGAGCAGTACTTC
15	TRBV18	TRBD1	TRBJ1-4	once	CASSPNRGSGEKLFF	TGTGCCAGCTCACCTAACAGGGGCTCGGGAGAAAAACTGTTTTTT
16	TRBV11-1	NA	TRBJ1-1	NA	CASSFISPSGYTEAFF	TGTGCCAGCAGCTTTATTAGCCCATCGGGTTACACTGAAGCTTTCTTT
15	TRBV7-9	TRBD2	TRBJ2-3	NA	CASSPGLATTDTQYF	TGTGCCAGCAGCCCTGGACTAGCTACCACAGATACGCAGTATTTT
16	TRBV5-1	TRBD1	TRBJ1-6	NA	CASSHSTDRGGSPLHF	TGCGCCAGCAGCCACTCTACGGACAGGGGAGGGTCACCCCTCCACTTT
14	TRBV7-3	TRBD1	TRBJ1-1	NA	CASSRDRGVTEAFF	TGTGCCAGCAGCCGTGACAGGGGGGTCACTGAAGCTTTCTTT
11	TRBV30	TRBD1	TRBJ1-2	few	CAWRDRPGYTF	TGTGCCTGGAGGGACAGGCCTGGCTACACCTTC
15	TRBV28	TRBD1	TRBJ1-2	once	CASRPVTGEFYGYTF	TGTGCCAGCAGGCCCGTTACAGGGGAATTCTATGGCTACACCTTC
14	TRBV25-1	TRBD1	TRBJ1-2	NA	CASSEGAGGDGYTF	TGTGCCAGCAGTGAGGGGGCAGGGGGCGATGGCTACACCTTC
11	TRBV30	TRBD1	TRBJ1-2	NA	CAWGQGYGYTF	TGTGCCTGGGGACAGGGCTATGGCTACACCTTC
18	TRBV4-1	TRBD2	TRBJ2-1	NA	CASSQQAGGLVKYNEQFF	TGCGCCAGCAGCCAGCAAGCGGGGGGGCTGGTCAAATACAATGAGCAGTTCTTC
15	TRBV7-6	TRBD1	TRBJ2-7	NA	CASSYRDRGLDEQYF	TGTGCCAGCAGTTACCGGGACAGGGGGCTTGACGAGCAGTACTTC
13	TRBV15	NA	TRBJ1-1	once	CATSTGGGTEAFF	TGTGCCACCAGCACGGGGGGAGGCACTGAAGCTTTCTTT
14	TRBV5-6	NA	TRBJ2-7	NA	CASSYSDRPYEQYF	TGTGCCAGCAGCTATTCCGACAGGCCCTACGAGCAGTACTTC
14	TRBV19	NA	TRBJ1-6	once	CASTTGGYNSPLHF	TGTGCCAGTACAACCGGGGGCTATAATTCACCCCTCCACTTT
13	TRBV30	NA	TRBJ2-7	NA	CAWSQDREDEQYF	TGTGCCTGGAGCCAAGACAGGGAGGACGAGCAGTACTTC
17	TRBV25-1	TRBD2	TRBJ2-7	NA	CASSPGIVGGGFYEQYF	TGTGCCAGCAGCCCTGGGATAGTCGGGGGGGGTTTCTACGAGCAGTACTTC
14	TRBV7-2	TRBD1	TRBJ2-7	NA	CASSTGTGDYEQYF	TGTGCCAGCAGCACCGGGACAGGGGACTACGAGCAGTACTTC
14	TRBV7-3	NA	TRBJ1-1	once	CASSLRVGNTEAFF	TGTGCCAGCAGCCTCAGGGTCGGGAACACTGAAGCTTTCTTT
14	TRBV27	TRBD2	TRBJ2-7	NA	CASRIRGGGYEQYF	TGTGCCAGCCGGATCCGGGGGGGCGGCTACGAGCAGTACTTC
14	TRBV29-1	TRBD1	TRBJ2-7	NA	CSVELQGATYEQYF	TGCAGCGTTGAGTTACAGGGGGCCACCTACGAGCAGTACTTC
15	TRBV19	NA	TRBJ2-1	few	CATFGTQDSYNEQFF	TGTGCCACATTTGGGACACAAGACTCCTACAATGAGCAGTTCTTC
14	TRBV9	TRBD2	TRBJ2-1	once	CASSARGWFDEQFF	TGTGCCAGCAGCGCGCGGGGGTGGTTCGATGAGCAGTTCTTC
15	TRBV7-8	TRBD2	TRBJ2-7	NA	CASSLMGTSGYEQYF	TGTGCCAGCAGCTTAATGGGGACTAGCGGATACGAGCAGTACTTC
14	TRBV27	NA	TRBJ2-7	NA	CASSLFGSNFEQYF	TGTGCCAGCAGTTTATTCGGGAGCAACTTCGAGCAGTACTTC
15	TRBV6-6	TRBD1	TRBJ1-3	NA	CASRTLGTVGNTIYF	TGTGCCAGCAGGACCCTCGGGACAGTGGGAAACACCATATATTTT
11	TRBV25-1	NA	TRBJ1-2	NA	CASSEGPGYTF	TGTGCCAGCAGTGAAGGGCCGGGCTACACCTTC
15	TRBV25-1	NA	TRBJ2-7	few	CASSGPGQLTYEQYF	TGTGCCAGCAGTGGCCCCGGACAGTTGACCTACGAGCAGTACTTC
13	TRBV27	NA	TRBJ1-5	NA	CASSLRYNQPQHF	TGTGCCAGCAGTTTGAGGTACAATCAGCCCCAGCATTTT
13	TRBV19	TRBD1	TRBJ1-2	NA	CASSMEGAVGYTF	TGTGCCAGTAGCATGGAGGGGGCGGTTGGCTACACCTTC
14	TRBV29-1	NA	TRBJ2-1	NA	CSGYSSTSWYEQFF	TGCAGCGGATATTCAAGCACTAGCTGGTATGAGCAGTTCTTC
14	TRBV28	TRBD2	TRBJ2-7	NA	CASRTGLADYEQYF	TGTGCCAGCAGAACGGGACTAGCGGACTACGAGCAGTACTTC